The following is a T cell receptor beta chain sequence with its context. It has no known antigen specificity. No base-level quality is on record; no much larger clone is a single base apart. The data stem from a study of memory CD4+ T cells and cytomegalovirus serostatus (dated by TCRdb to about 2019). About the investigation overall: A total of some 35 healthy Belgian adults, of whom 9 were CMV seropositive and some 24 were CMV seronegative, were included in the cohort. CD4+ memory TCRbeta repertoires of a Belgian cohort with known cytomegalovirus serostatus were sequenced in order to replicate a published TCR-based CMV serostatus classifier. Study-wide findings and limitations: On the Belgian cohort, the classifier based on the original framework reached a median bootstrapped AUC of 0.95, with a 95% CI of 0.76-1.00. Only CD4+CD45RO+ memory cells were sequenced, unlike the original study, which covered naive and memory CD4+ and CD8+ populations. For CMV serostatus prediction, a median bootstrapped AUC of about 0.95 was reached with the original framework, and a median bootstrapped AUC of about 0.91 was reached with a US-trained random forest. Among the 164 previously reported CMV-associated TCRbeta sequences, about 71 showed up in the CD4+ memory repertoires, with each one found in between one and five individuals. The results were interpreted as suggesting that the CMV-associated TCR signature is largely present in the CD4+ memory repertoire.

Genomic DNA was extracted from sorted cells with the Quick-DNA Microprep Kit. Amplification of TCRbeta DNA was done with the immunoSEQ hsTCRbeta kit, following the protocol from the manufacturer. An Illumina MiSeq instrument was used to sequence the TCRbeta libraries. The authors processed their data as follows. Once out-of-frame sequences had been removed, some 2 million distinct TCRbeta sequences were left, which works out to an average of approximately 73,000 per individual. Each individual was scored by the count of around 160 previously reported CMV-associated TCRbeta sequences and the total productive distinct TCRbeta count. A beta-binomial model was reimplemented in Python, and scikit-learn random forests with default parameters were trained on US cohort data. Classifier performance on the Belgian cohort was summarized as median AUC with percentile confidence intervals over 10,000 bootstrap iterations. The source is immuneACCESS, and TCRdb retained only in-frame sequences with V and J called. Part of the clones is not carried over; for the studies checked, unresolved V genes explain less than half of this, and the remainder is unexplained. The V and J calls and clone size are taken from that table; D and trimming were inferred from the DNA. The sample profile shows some 40,000 clones; roughly 78% of them were found once. Clones ranked in the top ten supply approximately 5% of the sample.

The CDR3 numbers 15 residues from cysteine through phenylalanine. Just CDR3 DNA is preserved here, 45 bases in frame from base 1. A distance of 8 bases separates the germline ends of V and J, which lose 1 base and 0 bases respectively. CDR1 and CDR2 are read off the germline V gene as LGHNA and YSLEER. Single viable CD3+CD4+CD8-CD45RO+ cells were sorted as memory CD4+ T cells on a FACSAria II. CMV serostatus was determined using a Roche Elecsys assay that detects serum IgG against CMV pp150, pp28, p38 and p52. After the samples were thawed, total CD4+ T cells were enriched through positive selection using CD4 magnetic microbeads. The samples came from a different study that was designed specifically to examine the CD4+ T cell memory repertoire. Following standard operating procedures, peripheral blood mononuclear cells were isolated and cryopreserved, while serum was kept at -80 degrees C. The staining relied on CD3-PerCP (BW264/56), CD4-APC (RPA-T4), CD45RO-PE (UCHT1) and CD8-Pacific Orange (3B5) antibodies, and Sytox blue was used to exclude non-viable cells.

This TCR came from an adult in good health and CMV-seropositive. Recombination connected TRBV4-3 to TRBJ2-3; the D gene assignment is ambiguous. The sequencing sample was made of memory CD4+ T cells from blood. The DNA is TGCGCCAGCAGCCAAGCGGTCCTTAGCACAGATACGCAGTATTTT. Protein translation: CASSQAVLSTDTQYF.